This is a list of T cell receptor beta chains from one sample in a study of response to subunit inactivated influenza vaccine. One entry per CDR3 protein, called by TCRdb with MiXCR from the RT-PCR reads. The sample lists around 470,000 distinct CDR3 sequences, around 7.9% occurring once. Source: PBMCs from blood, taken around 25 months after vaccination. The receptors were sampled from a man between 50 and 75 years old who received an inactivated influenza vaccine. CDR3s include the opening cysteine and the closing phenylalanine or tryptophan. The order of the fields is clone size, D gene, J gene, V gene, CDR3 DNA, CDR3 protein. The D gene is left open where the match is weak. Clone size is given for some rows only: seen once, a few or many times, or a class if the clone is expanded.

abundance: few; d_gene: TRBD2; j_gene: TRBJ2-1; v_gene: TRBV11-2; CDR3nt: TGTGCCAGCAGCCCGGGACTAGCGGGTATCAATGAGCAGTTCTTC; CDR3aa: CASSPGLAGINEQFF
abundance: many; d_gene: TRBD2; j_gene: TRBJ2-3; v_gene: TRBV6-2/TRBV6-3; CDR3nt: TGTGCCAGCTCAAATAGCGGGAGGGACACAGATACGCAGTATTTT; CDR3aa: CASSNSGRDTDTQYF
abundance: many; d_gene: .; j_gene: TRBJ2-2; v_gene: TRBV3-1; CDR3nt: TGTGCCAGCAGCCAAGAATTAGAACTCTACACCGGGGAGCTGTTTTTT; CDR3aa: CASSQELELYTGELFF
abundance: few; d_gene: .; j_gene: TRBJ1-6; v_gene: TRBV6-5; CDR3nt: TGTGCCAGCAGTTACGGGGTCCGAGTCGGGTCACCCCTCCACTTT; CDR3aa: CASSYGVRVGSPLHF
abundance: few; d_gene: TRBD1; j_gene: TRBJ2-1; v_gene: TRBV7-3; CDR3nt: TGTGCCAGCAGCTTTATAGTCCGTCTAGACAGGGGAAGTGAGCAGTTCTTC; CDR3aa: CASSFIVRLDRGSEQFF
abundance: .; d_gene: TRBD2; j_gene: TRBJ2-1; v_gene: TRBV14; CDR3nt: TGTGCCAGCAGCCCTCAGACTAGCGGGAGGGCCGCCAATGAGCAGTTCTTC; CDR3aa: CASSPQTSGRAANEQFF
abundance: few; d_gene: .; j_gene: TRBJ2-2; v_gene: TRBV5-6; CDR3nt: TGTGCCAGCAGCTTCGTAGCGCTGTCCGGGGAGCTGTTTTTT; CDR3aa: CASSFVALSGELFF
abundance: few; d_gene: .; j_gene: TRBJ2-1; v_gene: TRBV11-2; CDR3nt: TGTGCCAGCAGCTTAGGTGGCACGACCTACAATGAGCAGTTCTTC; CDR3aa: CASSLGGTTYNEQFF
abundance: .; d_gene: .; j_gene: TRBJ1-1; v_gene: TRBV7-9; CDR3nt: TGTGCCAGCTTCCCTTACATGAACACTGAAGCTTTCTTT; CDR3aa: CASFPYMNTEAFF
abundance: few; d_gene: .; j_gene: TRBJ2-5; v_gene: TRBV18; CDR3nt: TGTGCCAGCTCACCACAGCTAGCGAGACAAGAGACCCAGTACTTC; CDR3aa: CASSPQLARQETQYF
abundance: .; d_gene: .; j_gene: TRBJ2-2; v_gene: TRBV20-1; CDR3nt: TGCAGTGCTAGTGGGGATGGGGAGCTGTTTTTT; CDR3aa: CSASGDGELFF
abundance: many; d_gene: .; j_gene: TRBJ1-6; v_gene: TRBV30; CDR3nt: TGTGCCTGGAGCTGGGACGTCGGGGGTGGTTCACCCCTCCACTTT; CDR3aa: CAWSWDVGGGSPLHF
abundance: few; d_gene: TRBD2; j_gene: TRBJ2-5; v_gene: TRBV10-3; CDR3nt: TGTGCCATCAGTGGTAGCGGGGGTTTCCAAGAGACCCAGTACTTC; CDR3aa: CAISGSGGFQETQYF
abundance: many; d_gene: .; j_gene: TRBJ2-7; v_gene: TRBV3-1; CDR3nt: TGTGCCAGCAGCCAAGAAGGGTACGAGCAGTACTTC; CDR3aa: CASSQEGYEQYF
abundance: .; d_gene: .; j_gene: TRBJ2-6; v_gene: TRBV5-4; CDR3nt: TGTGCCAGCAGCTTGGGTTTTTCAGGGGTCAGCTCTGGGGCCAACGTCCTGACTTTC; CDR3aa: CASSLGFSGVSSGANVLTF
abundance: many; d_gene: TRBD1; j_gene: TRBJ2-5; v_gene: TRBV20-1; CDR3nt: TGCAGCACCGCCCGGGGACAGCTAATGGAGACCCAGTACTTC; CDR3aa: CSTARGQLMETQYF
abundance: .; d_gene: .; j_gene: TRBJ2-7; v_gene: TRBV2; CDR3nt: TGTGCCAGCACTCTAAGGGAGACGAGCTCCTACGAGCAGTACTTC; CDR3aa: CASTLRETSSYEQYF
abundance: few; d_gene: .; j_gene: TRBJ2-2; v_gene: TRBV5-1; CDR3nt: TGCGCCAGCAGCTTGGCCATGGGGTTCAACACCGGGGAGCTGTTTTTT; CDR3aa: CASSLAMGFNTGELFF
abundance: few; d_gene: TRBD2; j_gene: TRBJ2-7; v_gene: TRBV20-1; CDR3nt: TGCAGTGCAGGGACTAGCGGCGCTAAGCAGTACTTC; CDR3aa: CSAGTSGAKQYF
abundance: .; d_gene: TRBD2; j_gene: TRBJ2-3; v_gene: TRBV3-1; CDR3nt: TGTGCCAGCAGCCCTCCGGCTAGCGGGGGGTTTAGCACAGATACGCAGTATTTT; CDR3aa: CASSPPASGGFSTDTQYF
abundance: few; d_gene: .; j_gene: TRBJ2-1; v_gene: TRBV27; CDR3nt: TGTGCCAGCAGTTTAGGAGCGGCCAATGAGCAGTTCTTC; CDR3aa: CASSLGAANEQFF
abundance: .; d_gene: TRBD2; j_gene: TRBJ2-7; v_gene: TRBV5-1; CDR3nt: TGCGCCAGCAGCGTAGCGGGAGACTCCTACGAGCAGTACTTC; CDR3aa: CASSVAGDSYEQYF
abundance: .; d_gene: TRBD2; j_gene: TRBJ2-1; v_gene: TRBV20-1; CDR3nt: TGCAGTGCTAGAGACTTATTACCCGGGGGGGCCGGGGTCAATGAGCAGTTCTTC; CDR3aa: CSARDLLPGGAGVNEQFF
abundance: .; d_gene: TRBD1; j_gene: TRBJ1-2; v_gene: TRBV5-6; CDR3nt: TGTGCCAGCAGCTTAGCCGGGACAGGGTTTGGATCATATGGCTACACCTTC; CDR3aa: CASSLAGTGFGSYGYTF
abundance: few; d_gene: TRBD1; j_gene: TRBJ1-1; v_gene: TRBV18; CDR3nt: TGTGCCAGCTCACCACCTCGGGGACAGGGGCCCCTCCCCCTGAACACTGAAGCTTTCTTT; CDR3aa: CASSPPRGQGPLPLNTEAFF
abundance: .; d_gene: TRBD1; j_gene: TRBJ2-7; v_gene: TRBV20-1; CDR3nt: TGCAGTGCTAGATCCGGGACAGGGTGGTACGAGCAGTACTTC; CDR3aa: CSARSGTGWYEQYF
abundance: few; d_gene: TRBD1; j_gene: TRBJ2-1; v_gene: TRBV5-6; CDR3nt: TGTGCCAGCAGTTCCTCGGGACAGGGTGGTTTGAATGAGCAGTTCTTC; CDR3aa: CASSSSGQGGLNEQFF
abundance: few; d_gene: TRBD2; j_gene: TRBJ2-5; v_gene: TRBV20-1; CDR3nt: TGCAGTGCTAGAGTAGGCGGGAGCCAGGAGACCCAGTACTTC; CDR3aa: CSARVGGSQETQYF
abundance: few; d_gene: TRBD1; j_gene: TRBJ1-5; v_gene: TRBV20-1; CDR3nt: TGCAGTGCCAGGCGACAGGGGAATAGCAATCAGCCCCAGCATTTT; CDR3aa: CSARRQGNSNQPQHF
abundance: few; d_gene: .; j_gene: TRBJ1-1; v_gene: TRBV18; CDR3nt: TGTGCCAGCTCACCTGGACCCCTCAGGACTGAAGCTTTCTTT; CDR3aa: CASSPGPLRTEAFF
abundance: .; d_gene: .; j_gene: TRBJ1-5; v_gene: TRBV7-2; CDR3nt: TGTGCCAGCAGCTTAGGATACAACCTAAGATTTCAGCCCCAGCATTTT; CDR3aa: CASSLGYNLRFQPQHF
abundance: .; d_gene: TRBD1; j_gene: TRBJ2-7; v_gene: TRBV20-1; CDR3nt: TGCAGTGCTTTCAGGGGGCGCGGGAAGGACGAGCAGTACTTC; CDR3aa: CSAFRGRGKDEQYF
abundance: few; d_gene: .; j_gene: TRBJ2-6; v_gene: TRBV7-2; CDR3nt: TGTGCCAGCAGCTTCAGTGGCTCTGGGGCCAACGTCCTGACTTTC; CDR3aa: CASSFSGSGANVLTF
abundance: few; d_gene: .; j_gene: TRBJ2-7; v_gene: TRBV4-2; CDR3nt: TGTGCCAGCAGCCAAAGGTCGGGGGAGCAGTACTTC; CDR3aa: CASSQRSGEQYF
abundance: few; d_gene: .; j_gene: TRBJ2-6; v_gene: TRBV5-6; CDR3nt: TGTGCCAGCAGCTTCTGGAAGGGGGCCAACGTCCTGACTTTC; CDR3aa: CASSFWKGANVLTF
abundance: .; d_gene: .; j_gene: TRBJ1-3; v_gene: TRBV5-6; CDR3nt: TGTGCCAGCAGCTTCTACAGGTTCTCTGGAAACACCATATATTTT; CDR3aa: CASSFYRFSGNTIYF
abundance: .; d_gene: .; j_gene: TRBJ2-1; v_gene: TRBV20-1; CDR3nt: TGCAGTGCTAGAGATTCGGGAAACAATGAGCAGTTCTTC; CDR3aa: CSARDSGNNEQFF
abundance: few; d_gene: .; j_gene: TRBJ1-4; v_gene: TRBV20-1; CDR3nt: TGCAGTGCCAAAGAGACAACTAATGAAAAACTGTTTTTT; CDR3aa: CSAKETTNEKLFF
abundance: .; d_gene: .; j_gene: TRBJ2-3; v_gene: TRBV6-5; CDR3nt: TGTGCCAGCAGTTACTCGGGACCCGGGACAACTAGCACAGATACGCAGTATTTT; CDR3aa: CASSYSGPGTTSTDTQYF
abundance: few; d_gene: .; j_gene: TRBJ2-7; v_gene: TRBV29-1; CDR3nt: TGCAGCGTTACGATCGGGTCCCAGGCCTACGAGCAGTACTTC; CDR3aa: CSVTIGSQAYEQYF
abundance: many; d_gene: TRBD1; j_gene: TRBJ1-6; v_gene: TRBV20-1; CDR3nt: TGCAGTGCGCCGGACAGGGGCCTTTCGAGCTCCTATAATTCACCCCTCCACTTT; CDR3aa: CSAPDRGLSSSYNSPLHF
abundance: few; d_gene: TRBD1; j_gene: TRBJ1-2; v_gene: TRBV6-5; CDR3nt: TGTGCCAGCAGTTCCCTCAGGGGGACAAGAAACTATGGCTACACCTTC; CDR3aa: CASSSLRGTRNYGYTF
abundance: few; d_gene: .; j_gene: TRBJ2-1; v_gene: TRBV4-3; CDR3nt: TGCGCCAGCAGCCAAGTCTCTAAGGCCTACAATGAGCAGTTCTTC; CDR3aa: CASSQVSKAYNEQFF
abundance: .; d_gene: TRBD1; j_gene: TRBJ2-2; v_gene: TRBV7-9; CDR3nt: TGTGCCAGCAGCTCGTACAGGGGGCCGAGCACCGGGGAGCTGTTTTTT; CDR3aa: CASSSYRGPSTGELFF
abundance: .; d_gene: .; j_gene: TRBJ2-2; v_gene: TRBV7-2; CDR3nt: TGTGCCAGCAGCTTTGTATCCGGGGAGCTGTTTTTT; CDR3aa: CASSFVSGELFF
abundance: many; d_gene: .; j_gene: TRBJ1-4; v_gene: TRBV20-1; CDR3nt: TGCAGTGCTAGAGATGGGGGACGGTATGAAAAACTGTTTTTT; CDR3aa: CSARDGGRYEKLFF
abundance: many; d_gene: .; j_gene: TRBJ2-2; v_gene: TRBV4-3; CDR3nt: TGCGCCAGCAGCCAAGAGTGGAGGGCCGGGGAGCTGTTTTTT; CDR3aa: CASSQEWRAGELFF
abundance: .; d_gene: .; j_gene: TRBJ1-1; v_gene: TRBV19; CDR3nt: TGTGCCAGTAGCGTCACGGGGGCCACTGAAGCTTTCTTT; CDR3aa: CASSVTGATEAFF
abundance: few; d_gene: .; j_gene: TRBJ1-2; v_gene: TRBV19; CDR3nt: TGTGCCAGTAGTTCCCGGGATAACTATGGCTACACCTTC; CDR3aa: CASSSRDNYGYTF
abundance: few; d_gene: TRBD1; j_gene: TRBJ2-3; v_gene: TRBV7-3; CDR3nt: TGTGCCAGCAGCGTATACAGGGGGGATACGCAGTATTTT; CDR3aa: CASSVYRGDTQYF
abundance: .; d_gene: .; j_gene: TRBJ2-7; v_gene: TRBV11-2; CDR3nt: TGTGCCAGCAGCTTAGGGGCGCCAGCCTACGAGCAGTACTTC; CDR3aa: CASSLGAPAYEQYF
abundance: many; d_gene: TRBD1; j_gene: TRBJ2-3; v_gene: TRBV4-1; CDR3nt: TGCGCCAGCAGCCCCCAGGGACAGATAACAGATACGCAGTATTTT; CDR3aa: CASSPQGQITDTQYF
abundance: many; d_gene: .; j_gene: TRBJ2-7; v_gene: TRBV20-1; CDR3nt: TGCAGTGGCCACAGGGTTTCCGAGCAGTACTTC; CDR3aa: CSGHRVSEQYF
abundance: many; d_gene: .; j_gene: TRBJ1-2; v_gene: TRBV5-1; CDR3nt: TGCGCCAGCAGCTTTATCGCGGAAAATAACTATGGCTACACCTTC; CDR3aa: CASSFIAENNYGYTF
abundance: many; d_gene: TRBD1; j_gene: TRBJ2-7; v_gene: TRBV7-9; CDR3nt: TGTGCCAGCAGCTTAGTAGGAGGGGACAGGACATCCTACGAGCAGTACTTC; CDR3aa: CASSLVGGDRTSYEQYF
abundance: few; d_gene: .; j_gene: TRBJ1-6; v_gene: TRBV6-9; CDR3nt: TGTGCCAGCAGTAATTACAGGGTATTGGGTTCACCCCTCCACTTT; CDR3aa: CASSNYRVLGSPLHF
abundance: .; d_gene: .; j_gene: TRBJ2-1; v_gene: TRBV4-1; CDR3nt: TGCGCCAGCAGCCAAGATGGTGGAGGGAGGCAGTTCTTC; CDR3aa: CASSQDGGGRQFF
abundance: many; d_gene: .; j_gene: TRBJ2-7; v_gene: TRBV28; CDR3nt: TGTGCCAGCAGTTTCCAGGGGCTCCACGAGCAGTACTTC; CDR3aa: CASSFQGLHEQYF